A selection of T cell receptor beta chains follows, all from one sample in a study of blood T cell repertoires in COVID-19. Generated by immunoSEQ multiplex PCR, the TCRdb table keeps only in-frame clones and is missing some. The table lists 180,000 or so clones, roughly 85% of them singletons, with 6.5% to 10% in the top ten. The sequencing input was peripheral blood. These receptors were taken from a woman aged 55-70 years with acute or convalescent COVID-19. Both conserved end residues are trimmed from each CDR3.

v_call cdr3_aa
TRBV15 ATSRRQGSQPQH
TRBV30 ACLEGGWSYGYT
TRBV19 ASSRDSTNNSPLH
TRBV30 AWRGGPTEQY
TRBV7-2 ASSSGLVGGEQF
TRBV2 ASATDRGANNSPLH
TRBV5-8 ASSLGTTSYNEQF
TRBV7-6 ASSLEVRGDSPLH
TRBV30 AWSRGGSTGELF
TRBV10-3 AISQGPPYEQY
TRBV3-1/TRBV3-2 ASSQGAGVGSPLH
TRBV9 ASSVAGQSSSGANVLT
TRBV6-6 ASTPDSLSDTQY
TRBV19 ASRPTGTANNQPQH
TRBV21-1 ASSPRDVKQETQY
TRBV7-8 ASSPTALTDTEAF
TRBV13 ASSPEGWLAGEDTGELF
TRBV18 ASSRGTSGSSSTDTQY
TRBV14 ASSQPGLAGGITDTQY
TRBV5-1 ASSQSGGRTDTQY
TRBV5-6 ASSFQGLSGNTIY
TRBV18 ASSPPSGVVNTEAF
TRBV11-3 ASSLLRGRGAVGDEQF
TRBV9 ASRGGNEQF
TRBV6-5 ASSYSGTYNEQF
TRBV28 ASSGFGNGNTIY
TRBV5-1 ASSLIGTGGHGYT